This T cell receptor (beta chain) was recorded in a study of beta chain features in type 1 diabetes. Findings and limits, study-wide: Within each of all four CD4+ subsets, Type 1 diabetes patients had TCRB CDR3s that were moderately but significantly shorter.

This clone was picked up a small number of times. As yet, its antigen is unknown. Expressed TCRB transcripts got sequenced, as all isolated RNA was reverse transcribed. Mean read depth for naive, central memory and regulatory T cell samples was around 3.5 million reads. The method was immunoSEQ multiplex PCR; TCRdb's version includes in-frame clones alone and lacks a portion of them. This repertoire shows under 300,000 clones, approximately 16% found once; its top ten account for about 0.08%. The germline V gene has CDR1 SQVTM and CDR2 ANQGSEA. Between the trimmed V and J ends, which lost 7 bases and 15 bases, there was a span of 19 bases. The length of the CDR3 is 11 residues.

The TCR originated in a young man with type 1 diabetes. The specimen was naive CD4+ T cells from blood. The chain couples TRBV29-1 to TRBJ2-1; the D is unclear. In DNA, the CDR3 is TGCAGCGCCGTAAAAACCCCGAGACTGTTCTTC. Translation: CSAVKTPRLFF.